A selection of T cell receptor beta chains follows, all from one sample in a study of cytomegalovirus exposure and HLA in healthy donors. Profiling relied on immunoSEQ multiplex PCR, and the TCRdb table lists in-frame clones only, not all of them. The table records around 150,000 clones, 80% of them present only once. Sequenced: PBMCs. The receptors stem from a man under 40 in good health and CMV-seronegative. Each CDR3 is given with its conserved first and last residue. The size field is filled for only some rows; it gives once, few, many or a size class.

TRBV5-4 | once | CASSLRGTGVSPLHF
TRBV19 | . | CASSILAGQTGELFF
TRBV30 | once | CAWSVSRMAASNQPQHF
TRBV23-1 | . | CASSHHGGWRGNQPQHF
TRBV15 | . | CATRDTGVSYEQYF
TRBV27 | . | CASSLSGLPGEKLFF
TRBV10-3 | few | CAVQQGAGANVLTF
TRBV7-3 | once | CASSPFGDRVTEAFF
TRBV28 | few | CASSLMTSGSEQYF
TRBV10-3 | . | CAISGGGAGETQYF
TRBV5-6 | . | CASSSRGLNTEAFF
TRBV19 | . | CASSILGQINTEAFF
TRBV6-1 | . | CASSEQGGYGYTF
TRBV5-4 | once | CASSARQGGYGYTF
TRBV5-1 | . | CASTVTTGGQNYGYTF
TRBV5-4 | . | CASSVTSDQETQYF
TRBV2 | . | CASSELADRGYEQYF
TRBV30 | . | CAWTATSGYNEQFF
TRBV30 | . | CAWSATRVLNYGYTF
TRBV11-3 | . | CASSLNGGGDTQYF
TRBV5-8 | . | CASSYARGNSPLHF
TRBV5-1 | few | CASSPGTGTGELFF
TRBV6-1 | . | CASSEREYNEQFF
TRBV29-1 | . | CSVWGAGGEQYF
TRBV10-3 | few | CAISTGEKLFF
TRBV9 | . | CASSVVGGGVYTF
TRBV11-2 | once | CASSSNYEQYF
TRBV13 | . | CASSSQDILSPLHF
TRBV27 | . | CASSPAGGYGYTF
TRBV30 | once | CAWRAGTSGQETQYF
TRBV5-8 | once | CATRGRGLYEQYF
TRBV6-5 | few | CASSYGLAANNEQFF
TRBV7-9 | . | CASDGGGANYGYTF
TRBV19 | . | CASSIAFRRSYEQYF
TRBV15 | . | CATSMDREGLREQYF
TRBV30 | . | CAWSVGQENTGELFF
TRBV6-1 | . | CASSSLTDIYGYTF
TRBV5-4 | . | CASSQGQANSYEQYF
TRBV6-1 | . | CASSEVVDYTQYF
TRBV19 | . | CASSMGQGLTDTQYF
TRBV28 | . | CASSLGIGNTEAFF
TRBV28 | . | CASSYPLGLGYEQYF
TRBV2 | . | CASRGGTEAFF
TRBV19 | . | CASSIAGQPQHF
TRBV6-5 | . | CASRIQGTGELFF
TRBV27 | few | CASSSRGLNYGYTF
TRBV25-1 | . | CASSPRSGDIQYF
TRBV7-6 | once | CASSPGTGSIYGYTF
TRBV11-3 | . | CASRLFGTEQETQYF